These 12 T cell receptor beta chains share one sample of origin, sequenced in a study of beta chain features in type 1 diabetes. What was sequenced were expressed TCRB transcripts, since all of the isolated RNA had been reverse transcribed. The repertoire was sequenced with immunoSEQ multiplex PCR; TCRdb's copy has only in-frame clones and lacks some. Counted here are some 44,000 clones, about 51% occurring once; the ten biggest clones make up less than 2.5%. Sequenced sample: Tregs from blood. These receptors all stem from a young woman in good health.

This clone was picked up a small number of times. The rearrangement uses TRBV10-1 and TRBJ2-2; 12 bases are shared with TRBD2. Germline lookup yields CDR1 WNHNN and CDR2 SYGVQD (reference sequence). The V and J ends lost 7 bases and 4 bases, in that order; junction bases with no gene match: 7. The CDR3 has 16 amino acids. This chain's CDR3 is CASTFGLAGTTGELFF. The DNA of the CDR3 is TGCGCCAGCACCTTCGGACTAGCGGGAACCACCGGGGAGCTGTTTTTT.

This chain joins TRBV6-5 and TRBJ2-4; no definite D call. The CDR3 length is 13 residues. Germline V lookup: CDR1 MNHEY, CDR2 SVGAGI. Trimming took 7 bases from V and 9 from J, leaving 16 bases between them. In DNA, the CDR3 is TGTGCCAGCATGACCGGCCGCGGCGGCATTCAGTACTTC. It translates to CASMTGRGGIQYF.

This clone was detected only a few times. V gene TRBV5-1 combines with J gene TRBJ2-1; 11 bases align to TRBD1. This CDR3 region has 15 residues. Germline lookup yields CDR1 SGHRS and CDR2 YFSETQ. V was clipped by 0 bases and J by 7 bases; unmatched bases: 3. CDR3 region: CASSLEGQGANEQFF. CDR3 in DNA: TGCGCCAGCAGCTTGGAAGGACAGGGGGCGAATGAGCAGTTCTTC.

The chain links TRBV28 to TRBJ1-1; possibly TRBD1 for D (5 bases). The CDR3 has 16 amino acids. Germline V CDR1 and CDR2: MDHEN, SYDVKM. V was shortened by 7 bases and J by 6 bases, with 24 bases between the two germline ends. The CDR3 spells CASTSGGEGWIAEAFF. The CDR3 DNA sequence: TGTGCCAGCACCTCCGGGGGAGAGGGGTGGATCGCTGAAGCTTTCTTT.

This clone was recorded a few times. The V gene is TRBV5-1, the J gene TRBJ2-7; the D is unclear. There are 14 residues in the CDR3. Germline CDR1 reads SGHRS; CDR2 reads YFSETQ. The germline V and J ends were trimmed by 5 bases and 0 bases, with 12 bases remaining between them. CDR3 protein: CASRTQVSSYEQYF. CDR3 nucleotide sequence: TGCGCCAGCAGAACCCAGGTCAGCTCCTACGAGCAGTACTTC.

In this sample, this clone turned up a few times. The rearrangement joins TRBV5-1 to TRBJ1-2; unclear D gene. The CDR3 spans 14 residues. V lost 5 bases and J lost 3, with 14 bases in between. The germline V gene has CDR1 SGHRS and CDR2 YFSETQ. CDR3 in amino acids: CASSTVSRYYGYTF. CDR3 DNA: TGCGCCAGCAGTACGGTTTCCCGGTACTATGGCTACACCTTC.

This clone has just a few counts. V usage is TRBV5-1 and J usage is TRBJ2-1, with D unresolved. Germline CDR1 is SGHRS and CDR2 is YFSETQ. This CDR3 has 14 residues. Deletions cut 5 bases from V and 3 bases from J, with 12 bases between. DNA for the CDR3: TGCGCCAGCAGTCAGGCCAGCAACTACAATGAGCAGTTCTTC. Encoded protein: CASSQASNYNEQFF.

V gene TRBV5-1 combines with J gene TRBJ1-1; 9 bases fit TRBD1. CDR3 length: 14 amino acids. The V and J ends lost 3 bases and 1 base, in that order; junction bases with no gene match: 1. Germline V gives CDR1 SGHRS, CDR2 YFSETQ. This chain's CDR3 is CASSSGQGNTEAFF. CDR3 bases: TGCGCCAGCAGCTCGGGACAGGGGAACACTGAAGCTTTCTTT.

The chain carries TRBV5-1 and TRBJ2-5; D not resolved. Trimming removed 0 bases from V and 0 bases from J, with 6 bases in between. The CDR3 totals 14 residues. Germline CDR1 SGHRS, CDR2 YFSETQ. The CDR3 is CASSLVVDQETQYF. The CDR3 region has the DNA TGCGCCAGCAGCTTGGTGGTAGACCAAGAGACCCAGTACTTC.

V usage is TRBV7-3 and J usage is TRBJ2-2; 11 nucleotides agree with TRBD2. This CDR3 spans 14 amino acids. V shed 8 bases and J 6 bases; nucleotides not matched to a gene: 5. The germline gives CDR1 SGHTA, CDR2 FQGTGA. CDR3 coding DNA: TGTGCCAGCGGGACTAGCGGCACACCCGGGGAGCTGTTTTTT. Its protein product is CASGTSGTPGELFF.

In its sample, this clone was seen a few times. The J gene is TRBJ2-2, the V gene TRBV7-3; weak D call: TRBD2 (6 bases). The length of the CDR3 is 16 residues. Germline values: CDR1 SGHTA, CDR2 FQGTGA. V lost 8 bases, J lost 3 bases, and 19 bases lay in between. The CDR3 DNA reads as TGTGCCAGCTCATCAAGGAGGGCGGGGCACACCGGGGAGCTGTTTTTT. This sequence encodes CASSSRRAGHTGELFF. The entire variable domain, with the rest obtained from reference TRBV7-3 and TRBJ2-2, is as follows: GAGVSQTPSNKVTEKGKYVELRCDPISGHTALYWYRQSLGQGPEFLIYFQGTGAADDSGLPNDRFFAVRPEGSVSTLKIQRTERGDSAVYLCASSSRRAGHTGELFFGEGSRLTVL.

CDR3 residues: CASSLNGGQGELFF. CDR3 bases: TGTGCCAGCAGCTTAAACGGGGGGCAGGGGGAGCTGTTTTTT. This chain uses TRBV7-2 with TRBJ2-2; D possibly corresponds to TRBD2 (7 bases). V lost 2 bases and J 8 bases, leaving 12 bases between the germline ends. The germline V gene encodes CDR1 SGHTA and CDR2 FQGNSA. This CDR3 has 14 amino acids. Full variable domain (missing parts from reference TRBV7-2 and TRBJ2-2): GAGVSQSPSNKVTEKGKDVELRCDPISGHTALYWYRQSLGQGLEFLIYFQGNSAPDKSGLPSDRFSAERTGGSVSTLTIQRTQQEDSAVYLCASSLNGGQGELFFGEGSRLTVL.